There are a few counts of the clone carrying this T cell receptor beta chain. The antigen remains undetermined. These data belong to a study of T cells after yellow fever vaccination. Study-wide results and limits: Primary-vaccination clones mostly resurfaced post-booster (just under 98% CD4, roughly 90% CD8).

It was through 5'RACE template switching that TCR cDNA was made, with a universal primer site and UMIs added. TCRdb called the 5' RACE reads again in MiXCR, with one record for every CDR3 protein. The table includes about 350,000 distinct CDR3 sequences, 8.1% detected once. This material consisted of PBMCs, taken about 49 days after the first yellow fever vaccination. This clonotype was obtained from a man between 18 and 35 years old who received the YFV17D yellow fever vaccine.

In DNA, the CDR3 is TGCGCCAGCAGCCAAGAGGAGTCTAGACTAGCGGGGGGGCCGGGCACAGATACGCAGTATTTT. Translated: CASSQEESRLAGGPGTDTQYF. The chain carries TRBV4-1 and TRBJ2-3; 14 bases map to TRBD2. V lost 0 bases to trimming and J lost 1 base; unmatched junction nucleotides: 12. The CDR3 is 21 residues long. Germline V CDR1 and CDR2: MGHRA, YSYEKL.